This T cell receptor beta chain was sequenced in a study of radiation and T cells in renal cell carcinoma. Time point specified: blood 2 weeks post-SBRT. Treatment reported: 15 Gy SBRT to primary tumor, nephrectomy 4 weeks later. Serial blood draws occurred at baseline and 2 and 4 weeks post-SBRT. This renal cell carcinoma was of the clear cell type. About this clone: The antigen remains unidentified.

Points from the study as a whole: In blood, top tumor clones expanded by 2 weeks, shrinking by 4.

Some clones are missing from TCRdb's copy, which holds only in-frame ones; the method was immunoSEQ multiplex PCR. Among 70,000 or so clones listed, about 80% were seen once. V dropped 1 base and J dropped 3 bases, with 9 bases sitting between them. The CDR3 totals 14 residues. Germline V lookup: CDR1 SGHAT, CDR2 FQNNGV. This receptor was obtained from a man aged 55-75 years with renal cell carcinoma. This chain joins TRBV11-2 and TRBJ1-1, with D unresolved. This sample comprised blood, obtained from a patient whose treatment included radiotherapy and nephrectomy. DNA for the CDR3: TGTGCCAGCAGCTTAGGCCCAGCCCACACTGAAGCTTTCTTT. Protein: CASSLGPAHTEAFF.